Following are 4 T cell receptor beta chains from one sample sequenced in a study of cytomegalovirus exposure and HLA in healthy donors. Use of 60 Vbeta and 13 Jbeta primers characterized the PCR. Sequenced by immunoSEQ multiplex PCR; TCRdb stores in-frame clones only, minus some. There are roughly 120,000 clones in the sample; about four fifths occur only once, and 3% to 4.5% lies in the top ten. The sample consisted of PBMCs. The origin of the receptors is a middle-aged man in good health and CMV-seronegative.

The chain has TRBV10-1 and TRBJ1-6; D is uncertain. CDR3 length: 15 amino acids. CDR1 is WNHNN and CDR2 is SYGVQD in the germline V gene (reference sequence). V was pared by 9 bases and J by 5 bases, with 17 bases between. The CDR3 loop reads CARSGGSPNNSPLHF. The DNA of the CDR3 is TGCGCCAGGTCCGGAGGATCACCAAATAATTCACCCCTCCACTTT.

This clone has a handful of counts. CDR3 sequence: CASRQGGQGYEQYF. The CDR3 DNA reads as TGTGCCAGCAGACAGGGGGGCCAGGGTTACGAGCAGTACTTC. This rearrangement joins TRBV11-2 to TRBJ2-7; 8 bases fit TRBD1. CDR3 length: 14 residues. Germline V CDR1 and CDR2: SGHAT, FQNNGV. V gave up 6 bases and J gave up 4 bases; unmatched junction bases: 8.

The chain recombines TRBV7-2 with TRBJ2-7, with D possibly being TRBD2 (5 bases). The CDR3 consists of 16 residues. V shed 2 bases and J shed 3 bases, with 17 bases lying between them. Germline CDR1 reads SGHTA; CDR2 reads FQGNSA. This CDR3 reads CASSLSGSTPLYEQYF. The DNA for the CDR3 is TGTGCCAGCAGCTTATCTGGGAGTACCCCCCTCTACGAGCAGTACTTC. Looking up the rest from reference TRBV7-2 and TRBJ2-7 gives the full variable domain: GAGVSQSPSNKVTEKGKDVELRCDPISGHTALYWYRQSLGQGLEFLIYFQGNSAPDKSGLPSDRFSAERTGGSVSTLTIQRTQQEDSAVYLCASSLSGSTPLYEQYFGPGTRLTVT.

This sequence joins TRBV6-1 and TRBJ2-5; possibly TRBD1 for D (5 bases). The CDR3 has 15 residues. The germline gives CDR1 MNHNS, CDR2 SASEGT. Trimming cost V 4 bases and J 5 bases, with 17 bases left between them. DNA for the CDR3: TGTGCCAGCAGTGGACAGTTTTCCGGCCGGGAGACCCAGTACTTC. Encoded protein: CASSGQFSGRETQYF.